Below are 14 T cell receptor beta chains sequenced from a single sample in a study of control samples from healthy donors and cancer patients. Assay: immunoSEQ multiplex PCR; the TCRdb copy retains only in-frame clones and omits some. The repertoire table contains fewer than 250,000 clones. The sample taken for sequencing was blood. Source of these receptors: a woman younger than 45 in good health.

With regard to this clone: A junction boundary mismatches the germline segment, possibly from a read error. The V gene is TRBV10-3, the J gene TRBJ1-5, with D hard to call. Germline assignment: CDR1 ENHRY and CDR2 SYGVKD. This CDR3 region has 13 residues. CDR3 nucleotides: TGTGCCATCGGTGACCACGCGAAGGGTCCCCAGCATTTT. It encodes CAIGDHAKGPQHF.

The rearrangement links TRBV5-4 to TRBJ2-3, with 9 bases matching TRBD1. This CDR3 is 17 amino acids long. CDR1 SGHNT and CDR2 YYREEE come from the germline V gene (reference sequence). Trimming cost V 4 bases and J 4 bases; bases outside gene matches: 13. CDR3 in DNA: TGTGCCAGCAGCCGTTTCGGGGGGACAGGGTGGCCAGATACGCAGTATTTT. It is translated as CASSRFGGTGWPDTQYF.

This chain uses TRBV4-1 with TRBJ2-5; 9 nucleotides agree with TRBD1. Germline V gives CDR1 MGHRA, CDR2 YSYEKL. This CDR3 region has 16 residues. Losses at the gene ends were 0 bases for V and 4 bases for J; bases not matched to a gene: 6. The CDR3: CASSQDPAQGAETQYF. CDR3 nucleotides: TGCGCCAGCAGCCAAGATCCGGCACAGGGGGCAGAGACCCAGTACTTC.

The chain's CDR3 is CASNLGAGDSRGYTF. CDR3 DNA: TGCGCCAGCAATTTGGGGGCGGGGGACAGTCGGGGCTACACCTTC. This chain uses TRBV23-1 with TRBJ1-2, with 7 bases fitting TRBD1. TRBV23-1 falls under the ORF class, with uncertain function. The CDR3 loop spans 15 amino acids. The trim removed 7 bases at V and 8 bases at J, leaving 16 bases unmatched.

This chain connects TRBV4-2 to TRBJ1-1, with a possible D match to TRBD1 (5 bases). This CDR3 region has 18 residues. V was trimmed by 0 bases and J by 1 base, leaving 18 bases between them. Germline V CDR1 and CDR2: LGHNA, YNFKEQ. CDR3 in amino acids: CASSQEGLGRSGNTEAFF. In DNA form, the CDR3 reads TGTGCCAGCAGCCAAGAGGGGCTGGGAAGGAGTGGGAACACTGAAGCTTTCTTT.

The chain couples TRBV6-6 to TRBJ1-6, with a weak D call TRBD1 (5 bases). Germline V gives CDR1 MNHNY, CDR2 SVGAGI (reference sequence). The CDR3 loop spans 13 amino acids. V was cut by 7 bases and J by 10 bases, with 14 bases left in between. This CDR3 is CASIKEGESPLHF. CDR3 bases: TGTGCCAGCATCAAGGAAGGGGAATCACCCCTCCACTTT.

The gene calls are TRBV4-1 and TRBJ1-6, with D maybe TRBD1 (6 bases). The CDR3 is 15 residues long. Germline CDR1 reads MGHRA; CDR2 reads YSYEKL. V shed 3 bases and J shed 6 bases, with 12 bases lying between them. CDR3 in amino acids: CASSHGTRSNSPLHF. The CDR3 region has the DNA TGCGCCAGCAGCCACGGGACACGCAGTAATTCACCCCTCCACTTT.

The chain uses TRBV11-2 and TRBJ1-1; TRBD1 matches 8 bases. CDR1 and CDR2 (germline): SGHAT, FQNNGV. The CDR3 is made up of 14 amino acids. The V segment lost 3 bases and the J segment 0 bases; nucleotides outside the gene matches: 0. The CDR3 coding sequence is TGTGCCAGCAGCTTGGACAGGGTGAACACTGAAGCTTTCTTT. Protein product: CASSLDRVNTEAFF. Together with reference TRBV11-2 and TRBJ1-1, the CDR3 gives the full variable domain: EAGVAQSPRYKIIEKRQSVAFWCNPISGHATLYWYQQILGQGPKLLIQFQNNGVVDDSQLPKDRFSAERLKGVDSTLKIQPAKLEDSAVYLCASSLDRVNTEAFFGQGTRLTVV.

The rearrangement joins TRBV6-5 to TRBJ1-5, with D unresolved. Germline lookup yields CDR1 MNHEY and CDR2 SVGAGI. Trimming removed 6 bases at V and 0 bases at J, with 12 bases between. The CDR3 has 15 amino acids. The CDR3 sequence: CASSLGPTSNQPQHF. In DNA form, the CDR3 reads TGTGCCAGCAGCCTTGGACCTACTAGCAATCAGCCCCAGCATTTT.

This chain links TRBV18 with TRBJ1-4; maybe TRBD1 (5 bases). Germline values: CDR1 KGHSH, CDR2 LQKENI. Trimming took 3 bases from V and 7 from J, leaving 18 bases between them. This CDR3 comprises 16 residues. The CDR3 loop is CASSPGIGQGGEKLFF. CDR3 in DNA: TGTGCCAGCTCACCCGGGATAGGACAAGGCGGTGAAAAACTGTTTTTT.

The chain is built from TRBV4-2 and TRBJ1-5, with D hard to call. Germline V gene lookup returns CDR1 LGHNA and CDR2 YNFKEQ. The CDR3 covers 13 residues. Trimming removed 1 base from V and 6 bases from J, with 7 bases in between. This CDR3 is CASSQGDRQPQHF. For the CDR3, the DNA is TGTGCCAGCAGCCAAGGGGATCGTCAGCCCCAGCATTTT.

The rearrangement links TRBV9 to TRBJ1-5; the D gene is possibly TRBD1 (5 bases). Trimming pared 0 bases from V and 3 bases from J, leaving 10 bases between. There are 15 residues in the CDR3. The germline V gene has CDR1 SGDLS and CDR2 YYNGEE. The CDR3, as DNA: TGTGCCAGCAGCGTAGGGGCAGGGAACAATCAGCCCCAGCATTTT. Protein sequence: CASSVGAGNNQPQHF.

This rearrangement joins TRBV7-2 to TRBJ2-3; TRBD1 matches at 7 bases. Trimming at V came to 7 bases and at J to 5 bases, leaving 9 bases not matched to a gene. The CDR3 totals 14 residues. Germline V gene lookup returns CDR1 SGHTA and CDR2 FQGNSA. CDR3 amino acids: CASIYAGGKDTQYF. CDR3 bases: TGTGCCAGCATTTACGCAGGGGGAAAAGATACGCAGTATTTT.

CDR3 amino acids: CASGLVQFTTEDSNYGYTF. CDR3 nucleotide sequence: TGTGCTAGTGGTTTGGTACAGTTTACCACAGAGGATTCTAACTATGGCTACACCTTC. V gene TRBV12-5 combines with J gene TRBJ1-2, with no clear D. The CDR3 contains 19 residues. CDR1 and CDR2 (germline): LGHNT, FRNRAP. V lost 0 bases and J lost 0, with 20 bases in between.